This TCR beta chain was captured by sequencing in a study of blood T cell repertoires in COVID-19. Study-wide context: Some COVID-19 samples were acute and others convalescent; all came from the United States, Italy and Spain. Sample material is recorded as cDNA or gDNA derived from T cells, B-cell-depleted T cells, or PBMCs.

Sequencing used immunoSEQ multiplex PCR; TCRdb keeps in-frame clones, though not all of them. The table has a few hundred thousand clones, about 91% seen once; the top ten hold 6.9%. This clone was counted a few times. Germline assignment: CDR1 LNHDA and CDR2 SQIVND (reference sequence). The CDR3 is made up of 17 amino acids. Trimming removed 5 bases from V and 5 bases from J, with 24 bases in between. The sequenced material came from peripheral blood. V and J are TRBV19 and TRBJ1-1, with D perhaps TRBD1 (6 bases). The receptor was isolated from a woman aged 25 to 45 who had recovered from COVID-19. The CDR3 DNA is TGTGCCAGTAGTCCTCGAGGGGGGGGTCCTCGCGGAACTGAAGCTTTCTTT. Protein product: CASSPRGGGPRGTEAFF.